These T cell receptor beta chains were read from a single sample in a study of shared clonotypes between healthy human individuals. TCRdb's copy holds only in-frame clones and misses some; the assay was immunoSEQ multiplex PCR. The sample has about 2.2 million clones; 90% to 95% are singletons. What was sequenced was naive CD8+ T cells from PBMCs. These TCRs come from a man between 18 and 35 years old in good health. Some clones in this sample may be carry-over from other donors' samples. Both conserved end residues are part of each CDR3. Each record gives: J gene, D gene, V gene, clone size, CDR3 DNA, CDR3 protein. D genes are given only for firm matches. Clone size appears in some rows only: once, few, many, or a class for an expanded clone.

TRBJ2-7 NA TRBV5-1 NA TGCGCCAGCAGCCGGTTCGCGGAGACCTACGAGCAGTACTTC CASSRFAETYEQYF
TRBJ1-1 NA TRBV12-5 NA TGTGCTAGTGGTTTGGACCGGGTGACGAGGGCGAACACTGAAGCTTTCTTT CASGLDRVTRANTEAFF
TRBJ1-2 TRBD1 TRBV27 NA TGTGCCAGCAGTTCGACAGGGGGCACTGCTGGTGGCTACACCTTC CASSSTGGTAGGYTF
TRBJ2-7 NA TRBV19 NA TGTGCCAGTAGTTCTCAGGGTCACCCCGCGGTGGGCGAGCAGTACTTC CASSSQGHPAVGEQYF
TRBJ2-1 TRBD2 TRBV7-3 NA TGTGCCAGCAGCTTGGGGACTAGCGGATACAATGAGCAGTTCTTC CASSLGTSGYNEQFF
TRBJ1-1 NA TRBV6-6 NA TGTGCCAGCAGGAGAGAAAACACTGAAGCTTTCTTT CASRRENTEAFF
TRBJ1-1 NA TRBV27 NA TGTGCCAGCAGGCTAGGGTCGGGCACTGAAGCTTTCTTT CASRLGSGTEAFF
TRBJ2-7 NA TRBV7-9 NA TGTGCCAGCAGCTCAAAAGCGGGCTACGAGCAGTACTTC CASSSKAGYEQYF
TRBJ2-1 NA TRBV19 NA TGTGCCAGTAGTTCCCCGCAGAAAGACTCCTACAATGAGCAGTTCTTC CASSSPQKDSYNEQFF
TRBJ2-3 NA TRBV5-5 NA TGTGCCAGCAGCTTATCCACCCAAACAGATACGCAGTATTTT CASSLSTQTDTQYF
TRBJ2-1 NA TRBV27 NA TGTGCCAGCAGTGCCCCAACGGGCTCTAACCACAATGAGCAGTTCTTC CASSAPTGSNHNEQFF
TRBJ2-1 NA TRBV6-1 NA TGTGCCAGCAAGGGCTCCTACAATGAGCAGTTCTTC CASKGSYNEQFF
TRBJ2-1 NA TRBV29-1 once TGCAGCGTTTCTGCGTGGGGCCAGCAGTTCTTC CSVSAWGQQFF